These 27 T cell receptor beta chains share one sample of origin, sequenced in a study of regulatory T cells in long-lasting Graves disease. For TCR beta, libraries came from iRepertoire HTBI primers and Arm-PCR of CDR3 regions. In TCRdb, the multiplex PCR reads were re-called with MiXCR into one record per CDR3 protein. Of some 440,000 distinct CDR3 sequences in the sample, more than 20% were seen once. Time point denoted: persistent/refractory GD, antithyroid drugs over 5 years with positive TRAb. PBMCs were the source of the RNA used for TCR sequencing. The specimen was peripheral blood mononuclear cells (PBMCs), collected when the disease was refractory, from a patient treated with antithyroid drugs. Receptors originate from a female donor with Graves disease.

This clonotype appeared many times. The CDR3 bases are TGTGCCAGCAGTGAAGCCTGGGTGTGGGACACTGAAGCTTTCTTT. It translates to CASSEAWVWDTEAFF. The V and J genes are TRBV2 and TRBJ1-1; D remains unclear. Germline CDR1 and CDR2: SNHLY and FYNNEI. This CDR3 is 15 amino acids long. V lost 0 bases and J 3 bases, leaving 11 bases between the germline ends.

This clonotype was found many times. V is TRBV2 and J is TRBJ2-7; 11 nucleotides agree with TRBD1. The junction had 4 bases not matched to a gene; V was cut back by 6 bases and J by 3 bases. The CDR3 runs 14 residues. CDR1 and CDR2 (germline): SNHLY, FYNNEI. As DNA, the CDR3 is TGTGCCAGCAGGGGGACAGGGGGGATCTACGAGCAGTACTTC. Translated: CASRGTGGIYEQYF.

The chain uses TRBV27 and TRBJ2-7; TRBD2 matches 9 bases. The V and J ends lost 2 bases and 4 bases, in that order; junction bases with no gene match: 9. CDR1 is MNHEY, CDR2 SMNVEV, per germline (reference sequence). CDR3 length: 16 amino acids. The CDR3 DNA reads TGTGCCAGCAGTTTAACTCGAGTAGCGGGAGTTTACGAGCAGTACTTC. Protein sequence: CASSLTRVAGVYEQYF.

The sample holds many counts of this clonotype. The rearrangement links TRBV29-1 to TRBJ2-2; D is perhaps TRBD1 (5 bases). The length of the CDR3 is 14 residues. The V and J ends lost 4 bases and 2 bases respectively, with 11 bases between them. Germline V gives CDR1 SQVTM, CDR2 ANQGSEA. For the CDR3, the DNA is TGCAGCGTTGGTGCCAGGGCTAACACCGGGGAGCTGTTTTTT. It codes for CSVGARANTGELFF.

The chain combines TRBV28 with TRBJ2-1; weak D call: TRBD1 (6 bases). The germline V gene encodes CDR1 MDHEN and CDR2 SYDVKM. The germline V and J ends were trimmed by 8 bases and 4 bases, with 18 bases remaining between them. The CDR3 runs to 15 residues. The CDR3 loop is CASLVDRRSYNEQFF. CDR3 DNA: TGTGCCAGCCTCGTCGACAGGCGAAGTTACAATGAGCAGTTCTTC.

This clonotype came up many times. This rearrangement joins TRBV7-2 to TRBJ2-5; D unclear. The CDR3 sequence is 12 residues long. The germline V and J ends were trimmed by 6 bases and 5 bases, with 10 bases remaining between them. Germline CDR1 reads SGHTA; CDR2 reads FQGNSA. The CDR3 region is CASSSEPETQYF. CDR3 sequence (DNA): TGTGCCAGCAGTTCAGAACCGGAGACCCAGTACTTC.

On this clonotype itself: A read error may account for a junction end that differs from germline. This sequence joins TRBV3-1 and TRBJ2-7, with no clear D. This CDR3 region has 14 residues. The germline gives CDR1 LGHDT, CDR2 YNNKEL (reference sequence). Written as DNA, the CDR3 is TGTGCCAGCAGCCAAGTTACTAATACCTACGAGCGGTACTTC. Amino acids: CASSQVTNTYERYF.

The J gene is TRBJ1-2, the V gene TRBV4-1, with D possibly being TRBD1 (6 bases). In germline, CDR1 is MGHRA, CDR2 YSYEKL. The CDR3 length is 13 residues. Trimming removed 1 base from V and 6 bases from J, with 9 bases in between. CDR3 sequence (DNA): TGCGCCAGCAGCCAAGCCTCAGGGGATGGCTACACCTTC. Translated: CASSQASGDGYTF.

The CDR3 DNA follows: TGTGCCAGCAGCCAAAGCGGCGGGGGAAGCCAAGAGACCCAGTACTTC. This encodes CASSQSGGGSQETQYF. J is TRBJ2-5 and V is TRBV4-2; 7 nucleotides agree with TRBD2. The CDR3 has 16 residues. CDR1 and CDR2 from the germline V gene are LGHNA and YNFKEQ. With V trimmed by 2 bases and J by 1 base, 7 bases remained unmatched.

This chain links TRBV3-1 with TRBJ2-5, with TRBD2 identical over 9 bases. Trimming cost V 1 base and J 5 bases; bases outside gene matches: 5. CDR3 length: 15 residues. Germline CDR1 LGHDT, CDR2 YNNKEL (reference sequence). As DNA, the CDR3 is TGTGCCAGCAGCCAAGGGCCTAGCGGGACGGAGACCCAGTACTTC. Its protein product is CASSQGPSGTETQYF.

This clonotype was found many times. The J gene is TRBJ1-5, the V gene TRBV6-1, with 8 bases fitting TRBD1. The V gene's germline CDR1 is MNHNS and CDR2 SASEGT. This CDR3 contains 16 residues. The V and J ends lost 5 bases and 3 bases, in that order; junction bases with no gene match: 9. CDR3 bases: TGTGCCAGCAGTCTCTACAGGGGGAGCATCAATCAGCCCCAGCATTTT. It translates to CASSLYRGSINQPQHF.

This clonotype was seen ten or more times. The V call is TRBV28, the J call TRBJ1-5, with unresolved D. The germline V gene has CDR1 MDHEN and CDR2 SYDVKM. V was trimmed by 5 bases and J by 4 bases, leaving 18 bases between them. This CDR3 has 16 residues. The CDR3 DNA reads as TGTGCCAGCAGTCACTCATCCCGGGCCGGAAATCAGCCCCAGCATTTT. Translating it yields CASSHSSRAGNQPQHF.

This clonotype was seen ten or more times. The gene calls are TRBV28 and TRBJ1-2; unclear D gene. Per the germline V gene, CDR1 is MDHEN and CDR2 is SYDVKM. CDR3 length: 13 amino acids. V shed 5 bases and J shed 6 bases, with 13 bases lying between them. The CDR3: CASSDIGGHGYTF. In DNA, the CDR3 is TGTGCCAGCAGTGATATCGGAGGCCATGGCTACACCTTC.

This clonotype was picked up a small number of times. The rearrangement joins TRBV27 to TRBJ2-2; 14 nucleotides agree with TRBD2. This CDR3 is 18 amino acids long. The germline V gene encodes CDR1 MNHEY and CDR2 SMNVEV (reference sequence). Unmatched junction bases numbered 17, after V lost 11 bases and J lost 6 bases. The DNA for the CDR3 is TGTGCCGGGGAGTCAGGAAAAAGACTAGCGGGAGGGCCCGGGGAGCTGTTTTTT. Translation gives CAGESGKRLAGGPGELFF.

This rearrangement joins TRBV5-1 to TRBJ2-2; 9 bases align to TRBD2. The CDR3 has 17 amino acids. V dropped 5 bases and J dropped 1; count of bases not matched to a gene: 9. Germline V gives CDR1 SGHRS, CDR2 YFSETQ. CDR3: CASSFRRTSENTGELFF. CDR3 coding DNA: TGCGCCAGCAGTTTTAGACGGACTAGCGAGAACACCGGGGAGCTGTTTTTT.

The sample holds many counts of this clonotype. The chain recombines TRBV7-9 with TRBJ1-1; D remains unclear. CDR3 length equals 13 residues. Trimming pared 6 bases from V and 3 bases from J, leaving 11 bases between. From germline, CDR1 is SEHNR and CDR2 FQNEAQ (reference sequence). In DNA, the CDR3 is TGTGCCAGCAGTCATGAGCCGGACACTGAAGCTTTCTTT. It encodes CASSHEPDTEAFF.

This clonotype has a count of ten or more. The rearrangement links TRBV5-1 to TRBJ1-4; a possible D gene is TRBD1 (6 bases). This CDR3 contains 15 residues. Per germline, CDR1 SGHRS and CDR2 YFSETQ. Between the trimmed V and J ends, which lost 1 base and 6 bases, there was a span of 13 bases. CDR3 region: CASSLSGHQDEKLFF. The CDR3 DNA reads as TGCGCCAGCAGCTTGTCGGGACATCAGGATGAAAAACTGTTTTTT.

V is TRBV28 and J is TRBJ2-1, with D perhaps TRBD2 (6 bases). The germline V gene has CDR1 MDHEN and CDR2 SYDVKM. Deletions cut 5 bases from V and 2 bases from J, with 25 bases between. This CDR3 spans 19 amino acids. The CDR3 is CASSVGPGTVAVAYNEQFF. The DNA of the CDR3 is TGTGCCAGCAGTGTCGGGCCCGGGACGGTAGCGGTAGCCTACAATGAGCAGTTCTTC.

This clonotype was observed many times. The rearrangement uses TRBV11-2 and TRBJ2-7, with 12 bases aligning to TRBD2. Losses at the gene ends were 5 bases for V and 7 bases for J; bases not matched to a gene: 15. Germline V gene lookup returns CDR1 SGHAT and CDR2 FQNNGV. The length of the CDR3 is 17 residues. This CDR3 reads CASSLPGGLAGLGEQYF. The CDR3 coding sequence is TGTGCCAGCAGCCTTCCCGGGGGACTAGCGGGTCTCGGTGAGCAGTACTTC.

This clonotype was counted a few times. The chain has TRBV27 and TRBJ1-5, with a weak D call TRBD1 (6 bases). This CDR3 spans 14 amino acids. V was pared by 8 bases and J by 7 bases, with 18 bases between. Per germline, CDR1 MNHEY and CDR2 SMNVEV (reference sequence). The CDR3: CASSLNHRVQPQHF. The CDR3 DNA is TGTGCCAGCTCTCTGAACCACAGGGTACAGCCCCAGCATTTT.

This clonotype was seen repeatedly, ten times or more. The V call is TRBV29-1, the J call TRBJ1-1; D remains ambiguous. V lost 5 bases, J lost 1 base, and 8 bases lay in between. The germline gives CDR1 SQVTM, CDR2 ANQGSEA. This CDR3 region has 12 residues. This chain's CDR3 is CSVSRRNTEAFF. The CDR3 DNA is TGCAGCGTTAGTCGGCGGAACACTGAAGCTTTCTTT.

The table lists this clonotype with many counts. V is TRBV7-9 and J is TRBJ1-5; tentatively, D is TRBD1 (6 bases). The CDR3 loop spans 14 amino acids. Deletions cut 6 bases from V and 1 base from J, with 10 bases between. The germline V gene encodes CDR1 SEHNR and CDR2 FQNEAQ (reference sequence). The CDR3 spells CASSQGGSNQPQHF. CDR3 sequence (DNA): TGTGCCAGCAGTCAAGGGGGAAGCAATCAGCCCCAGCATTTT.

The sample holds a few counts of this clonotype. V is TRBV28 and J is TRBJ2-3; 9 bases agree with TRBD2. This CDR3 spans 15 amino acids. Germline V gene data show CDR1 as MDHEN and CDR2 as SYDVKM. Germline trimming cut 3 bases from V and 4 bases from J; bases unmatched to any gene: 5. As DNA, the CDR3 is TGTGCCAGCAGTTTGGTAGCGGGAGTCGCAGATACGCAGTATTTT. This codes for CASSLVAGVADTQYF.

The J gene is TRBJ2-5, the V gene TRBV4-1; 9 bases line up with TRBD1. The V gene's germline CDR1 is MGHRA and CDR2 YSYEKL. J gave up 4 bases and V 3 bases, and 6 bases lay outside the gene matches. The CDR3 extends over 15 amino acids. CDR3 loop: CASSQMGQGGETQYF. The CDR3 region has the DNA TGCGCCAGCAGCCAGATGGGACAGGGAGGAGAGACCCAGTACTTC.

The J gene is TRBJ1-2, the V gene TRBV9, with D hard to call. V shed 3 bases and J shed 2 bases, with 8 bases lying between them. This CDR3 has 13 residues. Germline assignment: CDR1 SGDLS and CDR2 YYNGEE. The CDR3 here is CASSADGNYGYTF. The CDR3 DNA reads TGTGCCAGCAGCGCAGACGGAAACTATGGCTACACCTTC.

This clonotype has ten or more counts. The gene calls are TRBV2 and TRBJ2-1, with D hard to call. The CDR3 loop spans 11 amino acids. V was shortened by 6 bases and J by 9 bases, with 9 bases between the two germline ends. Germline CDR1 and CDR2: SNHLY and FYNNEI. The CDR3 is CASSDWVEQFF. Here the CDR3 DNA reads TGTGCCAGCAGCGACTGGGTTGAGCAGTTCTTC.

This clonotype was observed a few times. The chain couples TRBV20-1 to TRBJ2-7; 12 bases are a match to TRBD2. The CDR3 sequence is 16 residues long. J gave up 0 bases and V 6 bases, and 9 bases lay outside the gene matches. The germline V gene has CDR1 DFQATT and CDR2 SNEGSKA (reference sequence). The CDR3 DNA reads TGCAGTGCAACCGGGACTAGCGGGTCTAGCTCCTACGAGCAGTACTTC. Its protein is CSATGTSGSSSYEQYF.